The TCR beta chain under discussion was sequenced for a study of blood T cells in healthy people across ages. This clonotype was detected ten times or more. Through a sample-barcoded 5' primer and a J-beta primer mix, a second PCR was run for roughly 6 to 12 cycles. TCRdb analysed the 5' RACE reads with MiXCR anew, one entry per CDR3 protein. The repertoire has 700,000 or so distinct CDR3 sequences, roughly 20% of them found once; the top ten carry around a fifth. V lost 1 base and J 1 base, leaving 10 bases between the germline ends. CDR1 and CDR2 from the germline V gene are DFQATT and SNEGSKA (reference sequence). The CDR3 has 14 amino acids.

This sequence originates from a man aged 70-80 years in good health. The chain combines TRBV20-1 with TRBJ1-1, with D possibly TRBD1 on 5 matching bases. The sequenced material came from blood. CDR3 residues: CSARAQGANTEAFF. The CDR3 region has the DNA TGCAGTGCTAGAGCCCAGGGAGCGAACACTGAAGCTTTCTTT.